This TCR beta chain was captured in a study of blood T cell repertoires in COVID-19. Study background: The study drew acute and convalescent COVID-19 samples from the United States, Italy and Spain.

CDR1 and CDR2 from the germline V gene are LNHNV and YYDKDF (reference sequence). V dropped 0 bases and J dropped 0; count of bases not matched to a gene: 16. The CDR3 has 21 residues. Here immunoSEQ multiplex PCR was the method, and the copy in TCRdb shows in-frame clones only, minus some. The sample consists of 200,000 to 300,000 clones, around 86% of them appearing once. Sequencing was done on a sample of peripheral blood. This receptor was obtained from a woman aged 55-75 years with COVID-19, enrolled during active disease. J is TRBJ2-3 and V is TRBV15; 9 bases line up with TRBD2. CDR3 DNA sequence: TGTGCCACCAGCAGAGATCATAGGACTAGCGCACTGAGACCTAGCACAGATACGCAGTATTTT. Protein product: CATSRDHRTSALRPSTDTQYF.